One sample yielded the 30 T cell receptor beta chains listed below, sequenced in a study of PD-L1 blockade in urothelial cancer. This sample's time point: pretreatment peripheral blood. The repertoire was sequenced with immunoSEQ multiplex PCR; TCRdb's copy has only in-frame clones and lacks some. The profile shows more than 50,000 clones, 81% of them singletons. The material sequenced was PBMCs, taken around atezolizumab (anti-PD-L1) treatment. The receptor source for this set is a man aged 70 or older with urothelial cancer.

CDR3 DNA sequence: TGTGCCAGCAGTTACACCGGGACAGCCTACGAGCAGTACTTC. The encoded protein is CASSYTGTAYEQYF. The gene calls are TRBV6-5 and TRBJ2-7, with 7 bases aligning to TRBD1. CDR3 length: 14 amino acids. CDR1 is MNHEY and CDR2 is SVGAGI in the germline V gene. V lost 2 bases, J lost 2 bases, and 3 bases stayed unmatched.

The V call is TRBV7-6, the J call TRBJ2-6, with D possibly being TRBD2 (5 bases). The CDR3 length is 11 residues. The ends were cut back, 1 base at V and 15 bases at J, with 7 bases in the middle. Looked up from germline, CDR1 is SGHVS and CDR2 is FNYEAQ. The CDR3 DNA reads TGTGCCAGCAGCTTAGACGGGGACCTGACTTTC. Translation gives CASSLDGDLTF.

This sequence joins TRBV18 and TRBJ2-7, with D unresolved. Deletions cut 2 bases from V and 2 bases from J, with 10 bases between. Germline values: CDR1 KGHSH, CDR2 LQKENI. The CDR3 totals 14 residues. The DNA of the CDR3 is TGTGCCAGCTCACCAGGGCTTTCTCCCTACGAGCAGTACTTC. It encodes CASSPGLSPYEQYF. Looking up the rest from reference TRBV18 and TRBJ2-7 gives the full variable domain: NAGVMQNPRHLVRRRGQEARLRCSPMKGHSHVYWYRQLPEEGLKFMVYLQKENIIDESGMPKERFSAEFPKEGPSILRIQQVVRGDSAAYFCASSPGLSPYEQYFGPGTRLTVT.

V is TRBV9 and J is TRBJ2-3, with D possibly being TRBD2 (5 bases). V lost 4 bases to trimming and J lost 2 bases, with 14 bases between them. There are 15 residues in the CDR3. CDR1 and CDR2 from the germline V gene are SGDLS and YYNGEE. The CDR3 DNA reads as TGTGCCAGCAGCCCCGGTGGGGAGTTCACAGATACGCAGTATTTT. As protein: CASSPGGEFTDTQYF.

The V and J genes are TRBV21-1 and TRBJ2-7; the table names TRBD2, a call not compared with the DNA. TRBV21-1 is annotated as a pseudogene. The CDR3 totals 19 residues. CDR3 DNA sequence: TGTGCCAGCAGCAAAGTCCTCTCGGGACTAGCGGGCCCCTCCTACGAGCAGTACTTC. It translates to CASSKVLSGLAGPSYEQYF.

This chain uses TRBV13 with TRBJ2-7; 7 nucleotides match TRBD1. CDR1 is PRHDT, CDR2 FYEKMQ, per germline (reference sequence). The CDR3 consists of 15 residues. V lost 5 bases to trimming and J lost 5 bases; unmatched junction nucleotides: 12. DNA of the CDR3: TGTGCCAGCAGCCGCCGGGACAGACTTCCTAACGAGCAGTACTTC. Translated, it gives CASSRRDRLPNEQYF.

This sequence joins TRBV6-5 and TRBJ2-3, with a weak D call TRBD2 (5 bases). The CDR3 has 16 residues. V shed 4 bases and J shed 0 bases, with 14 bases lying between them. Germline V gene lookup returns CDR1 MNHEY and CDR2 SVGAGI. The CDR3 sequence is CASSSAGVASTDTQYF. The CDR3 DNA reads as TGTGCCAGCAGTTCTGCGGGCGTCGCTAGCACAGATACGCAGTATTTT.

The chain recombines TRBV6-5 with TRBJ2-7; TRBD2 matches at 10 bases. V lost 10 bases to trimming and J lost 3 bases; unmatched junction nucleotides: 3. Germline CDR1 MNHEY, CDR2 SVGAGI. This CDR3 has 12 amino acids. CDR3 in amino acids: CATSSGSYEQYF. The CDR3 DNA is TGTGCCACCTCTAGCGGGAGCTACGAGCAGTACTTC.

The chain employs TRBV14 and TRBJ1-2, with D tentatively TRBD1 (6 bases). V lost 1 base and J lost 5, with 14 bases in between. The length of the CDR3 is 15 residues. The germline gives CDR1 SGHDN, CDR2 FVKESK. CDR3 sequence: CASSQVSGTQYGYTF. The CDR3, as DNA: TGTGCCAGCAGCCAAGTTTCCGGGACACAATATGGCTACACCTTC. The entire variable domain, with the rest obtained from reference TRBV14 and TRBJ1-2, is as follows: EAGVTQFPSHSVIEKGQTVTLRCDPISGHDNLYWYRRVMGKEIKFLLHFVKESKQDESGMPNNRFLAERTGGTYSTLKVQPAELEDSGVYFCASSQVSGTQYGYTFGSGTRLTVV.

The rearrangement links TRBV5-3 to TRBJ1-2, with 8 bases aligning to TRBD1. TRBV5-3 is sorted into the ORF group, with uncertain function. The CDR3 length is 12 residues. J lost 8 bases, V lost 0 bases, and 0 bases had no gene match. The CDR3 here is CARSLGQGGYTF. The CDR3 DNA sequence: TGTGCCAGAAGCTTGGGACAGGGGGGCTACACCTTC.

This chain joins TRBV19 and TRBJ2-3; 8 bases are shared with TRBD1. The CDR3 consists of 15 residues. Germline V lookup: CDR1 LNHDA, CDR2 SQIVND (reference sequence). V gave up 5 bases and J gave up 5 bases; unmatched junction bases: 9. CDR3 loop: CASSPQGANGDTQYF. In DNA form, the CDR3 reads TGTGCCAGTAGTCCTCAGGGGGCGAATGGAGATACGCAGTATTTT.

The chain recombines TRBV5-6 with TRBJ1-3; D is unresolved. The germline V gene encodes CDR1 SGHDT and CDR2 YYEEEE. The germline V and J ends were trimmed by 7 bases and 0 bases, with 8 bases remaining between them. This CDR3 contains 13 residues. The CDR3 DNA is TGTGCCAGCGGGCGAAACTCTGGAAACACCATATATTTT. Its translation is CASGRNSGNTIYF.

V usage is TRBV19 and J usage is TRBJ2-1; 10 nucleotides agree with TRBD1. J gave up 7 bases and V 1 base, and 4 bases lay outside the gene matches. Germline values: CDR1 LNHDA, CDR2 SQIVND (reference sequence). The CDR3 totals 15 residues. CDR3 residues: CASSIGDRGWNEQFF. In DNA form, the CDR3 reads TGTGCCAGTAGTATAGGGGACAGGGGATGGAATGAGCAGTTCTTC.

J is TRBJ1-2 and V is TRBV2; 7 bases are a match to TRBD1. The CDR3 has 14 residues. Per the germline V gene, CDR1 is SNHLY and CDR2 is FYNNEI. J lost 4 bases, V lost 5 bases, and 7 bases had no gene match. The CDR3 region has the DNA TGTGCCAGCAGTCCCGGGACAGTCGCCTATGGCTACACCTTC. This codes for CASSPGTVAYGYTF.

The chain uses TRBV2 and TRBJ2-1; 9 bases are shared with TRBD1. CDR1 SNHLY and CDR2 FYNNEI come from the germline V gene. The CDR3 loop spans 16 amino acids. J gave up 2 bases and V 6 bases, and 8 bases lay outside the gene matches. The CDR3 region is CASSLTGTGPYNEQFF. The CDR3, as DNA: TGTGCCAGCAGCCTCACCGGGACAGGGCCCTACAATGAGCAGTTCTTC.

CDR3: CASSLEGEGSEQYF. Here the CDR3 DNA reads TGCGCCAGCAGCTTGGAGGGGGAGGGCTCCGAGCAGTACTTC. V usage is TRBV5-1 and J usage is TRBJ2-7, with D perhaps matching TRBD2 (7 bases). The ends were cut back, 0 bases at V and 6 bases at J, with 13 bases in the middle. The CDR3 is 14 amino acids. Germline CDR1 SGHRS, CDR2 YFSETQ. Variable domain in full (rest from reference TRBV5-1 and TRBJ2-7): KAGVTQTPRYLIKTRGQQVTLSCSPISGHRSVSWYQQTPGQGLQFLFEYFSETQRNKGNFPGRFSGRQFSNSRSEMNVSTLELGDSALYLCASSLEGEGSEQYFGPGTRLTVT.

V usage is TRBV7-9 and J usage is TRBJ2-1; TRBD2 aligns across 8 bases. There are 16 residues in the CDR3. Trimming took 6 bases from V and 5 from J; bases not matched to a gene: 12. Per the germline V gene, CDR1 is SEHNR and CDR2 is FQNEAQ (reference sequence). The CDR3 reads CASSPLGSGNDNEQFF. The DNA for the CDR3 is TGTGCCAGCAGTCCCCTAGGTAGCGGGAACGACAATGAGCAGTTCTTC.

J is TRBJ2-1 and V is TRBV2, with 12 bases fitting TRBD2. V lost 9 bases to trimming and J lost 8 bases; unmatched junction nucleotides: 8. This CDR3 region has 14 residues. Germline V gene sequence: CDR1 SNHLY, CDR2 FYNNEI. DNA of the CDR3: TGTGCCAGTGAGACTAGCGGGAGAAGCGATGAGCAGTTCTTC. Translation: CASETSGRSDEQFF.

The V and J genes are TRBV19 and TRBJ2-2; 9 bases are shared with TRBD2. V shed 1 base, J shed 5 bases, and the junction held 14 bases outside the gene matches. CDR3 length: 19 amino acids. CDR1 and CDR2 (germline): LNHDA, SQIVND (reference sequence). CDR3 DNA: TGTGCCAGTAGTATAGGTAGCGGGAGATATGTTCCGGGGACCGGGGAGCTGTTTTTT. This encodes CASSIGSGRYVPGTGELFF.

The V and J genes are TRBV5-4 and TRBJ2-7; 9 bases are shared with TRBD2. Germline V lookup: CDR1 SGHNT, CDR2 YYREEE (reference sequence). The junction had 5 bases not matched to a gene; V was cut back by 2 bases and J by 2 bases. The CDR3 has 15 amino acids. The CDR3 bases are TGTGCCAGCAGCTTTGGACTAGCGCCGACCTACGAGCAGTACTTC. Its protein product is CASSFGLAPTYEQYF.

CDR3 sequence: CASSPRGETQYF. CDR3 DNA: TGTGCCAGCAGCCCCCGGGGAGAGACCCAGTACTTC. This chain connects TRBV4-2 to TRBJ2-5; a weak D match, TRBD2 (5 bases). The V and J ends lost 4 bases and 4 bases respectively, with 7 bases between them. Germline CDR1 is LGHNA and CDR2 is YNFKEQ. The length of the CDR3 is 12 residues.

For the CDR3, the DNA is TGTGCCAGCAGTTTAGGGGACAGGGGAAGACAGCCCCAGCATTTT. It encodes CASSLGDRGRQPQHF. The rearrangement joins TRBV6-6 to TRBJ1-5; 10 bases line up with TRBD1. The CDR3 sequence is 15 residues long. In germline, CDR1 is MNHNY, CDR2 SVGAGI (reference sequence). V shed 4 bases and J 7 bases; nucleotides not matched to a gene: 7.

This chain uses TRBV7-9 with TRBJ2-3, with 14 bases fitting TRBD2. The CDR3 contains 17 residues. CDR1 is SEHNR and CDR2 is FQNEAQ in the germline V gene (reference sequence). The V gene end was trimmed by 4 bases and the J gene end by 4 bases; junction bases not matched to a gene: 7. The CDR3 coding sequence is TGTGCCAGCAGCTCCGGACTAGCGGGAGGAGGGGCAGATACGCAGTATTTT. It yields the protein CASSSGLAGGGADTQYF.

CDR3 loop: CASSLGDSTYNEQFF. Written as DNA, the CDR3 is TGCGCCAGCAGCTTGGGGGACAGCACCTACAATGAGCAGTTCTTC. The chain is built from TRBV5-1 and TRBJ2-1; 7 bases line up with TRBD1. The CDR3 has 15 residues. Germline CDR1 and CDR2: SGHRS and YFSETQ. V was pared by 0 bases and J by 2 bases, with 2 bases of the junction left unmatched.

This chain links TRBV7-9 with TRBJ1-3; 8 positions agree with TRBD1. The germline V gene has CDR1 SEHNR and CDR2 FQNEAQ (reference sequence). V trimming: 5 bases; J trimming: 1 base; junction bases outside the gene matches: 10. This CDR3 is 17 amino acids long. The DNA of the CDR3 is TGTGCCAGCAGCAGTTACCGGGACAGGAGTTCTGGAAACACCATATATTTT. It is translated as CASSSYRDRSSGNTIYF.

The chain combines TRBV30 with TRBJ2-1; D may be TRBD2 (5 bases). Per the germline V gene, CDR1 is GTSNPN and CDR2 is SVGIG (reference sequence). The CDR3 is made up of 15 amino acids. The V end lost 2 bases, the J end lost 3 bases, and 14 bases lay between the germline ends. CDR3 coding DNA: TGTGCCTGGAGTAGAGCGGTCCAAAGCTACAATGAGCAGTTCTTC. Translating gives CAWSRAVQSYNEQFF.

This clone was picked up a small number of times. The chain carries TRBV4-1 and TRBJ1-2, with D perhaps TRBD1 (5 bases). The CDR3 spans 15 residues. V was cut by 1 base and J by 4 bases, with 13 bases left in between. Germline V gene lookup returns CDR1 MGHRA and CDR2 YSYEKL. Here the CDR3 reads CASSQGGGGSYGYTF. The CDR3 nucleotides read TGCGCCAGCAGCCAAGGAGGTGGGGGGAGCTATGGCTACACCTTC.

This chain joins TRBV29-1 and TRBJ2-3; perhaps TRBD2 as D (6 bases). The CDR3 is 15 amino acids. Germline V gives CDR1 SQVTM, CDR2 ANQGSEA. The V end lost 6 bases, the J end lost 4 bases, and 20 bases lay between the germline ends. This CDR3 is CSVDPGGSFSDTQYF. The CDR3 nucleotides are TGCAGCGTAGACCCTGGAGGGAGTTTCTCAGATACGCAGTATTTT.

V and J are TRBV28 and TRBJ1-3, with 8 bases identical to TRBD1. Germline assignment: CDR1 MDHEN and CDR2 SYDVKM. After removal of 8 bases from V and 4 bases from J, the junction contained 13 bases not matched to a gene. This CDR3 is 16 amino acids long. CDR3 DNA: TGTGCCAGCCGACCCCCGACAGGGGTGGTGGGAAACACCATATATTTT. It codes for CASRPPTGVVGNTIYF. The full variable domain, with the rest looked up from reference TRBV28 and TRBJ1-3, is DVKVTQSSRYLVKRTGEKVFLECVQDMDHENMFWYRQDPGLGLRLIYFSYDVKMKEKGDIPEGYSVSREKKERFSLILESASTNQTSMYLCASRPPTGVVGNTIYFGEGSWLTVV.

The rearrangement joins TRBV19 to TRBJ1-3; D call uncertain. Trimming cost V 8 bases and J 0 bases, with 11 bases left between them. The germline CDR1 and CDR2 sequences are LNHDA and SQIVND (reference sequence). The CDR3 is 14 amino acids. This CDR3 is CASSIMSSGNTIYF. The CDR3 bases are TGTGCCAGTTCTATCATGAGCTCTGGAAACACCATATATTTT.